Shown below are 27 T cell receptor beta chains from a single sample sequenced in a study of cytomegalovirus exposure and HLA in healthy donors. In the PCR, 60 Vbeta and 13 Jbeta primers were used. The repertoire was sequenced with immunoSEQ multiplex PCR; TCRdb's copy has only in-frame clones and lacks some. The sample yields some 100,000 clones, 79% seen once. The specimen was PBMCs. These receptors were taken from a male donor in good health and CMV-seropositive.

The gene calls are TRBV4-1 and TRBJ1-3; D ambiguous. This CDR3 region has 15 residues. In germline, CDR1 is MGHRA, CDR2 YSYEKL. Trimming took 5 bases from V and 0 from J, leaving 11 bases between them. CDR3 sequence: CASSAYGLSGNTIYF. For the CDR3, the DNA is TGCGCCAGCAGCGCCTATGGGCTCTCTGGAAACACCATATATTTT.

The CDR3 DNA is TGTGCCAGCAGTCCCGGGACAGGGTTCGGCGGCTACACCTTC. Its protein product is CASSPGTGFGGYTF. The chain carries TRBV27 and TRBJ1-2; 9 bases agree with TRBD1. The germline V gene encodes CDR1 MNHEY and CDR2 SMNVEV (reference sequence). The CDR3 runs to 14 residues. V trimming: 5 bases; J trimming: 8 bases; junction bases outside the gene matches: 9.

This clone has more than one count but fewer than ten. The CDR3 DNA is TGTGCCAGTAGTATAGACTCGACAGCATGGGACTATGGCTACACCTTC. The encoded protein is CASSIDSTAWDYGYTF. The chain couples TRBV19 to TRBJ1-2; D perhaps matches TRBD1 (5 bases). The CDR3 spans 16 residues. Trimming took off 0 bases at V and 3 bases at J, with 14 bases between the two ends. Germline V gene data show CDR1 as LNHDA and CDR2 as SQIVND (reference sequence).

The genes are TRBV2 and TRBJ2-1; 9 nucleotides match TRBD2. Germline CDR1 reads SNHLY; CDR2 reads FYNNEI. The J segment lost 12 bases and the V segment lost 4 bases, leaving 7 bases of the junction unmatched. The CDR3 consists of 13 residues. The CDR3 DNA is TGTGCCAGCAGTGTAGAGCTAGCGGGGAGGCAGTTCTTC. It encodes CASSVELAGRQFF. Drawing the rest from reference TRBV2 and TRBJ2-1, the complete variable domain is EPEVTQTPSHQVTQMGQEVILRCVPISNHLYFYWYRQILGQKVEFLVSFYNNEISEKSEIFDDQFSVERPDGSNFTLKIRSTKLEDSAMYFCASSVELAGRQFFGPGTRLTVL.

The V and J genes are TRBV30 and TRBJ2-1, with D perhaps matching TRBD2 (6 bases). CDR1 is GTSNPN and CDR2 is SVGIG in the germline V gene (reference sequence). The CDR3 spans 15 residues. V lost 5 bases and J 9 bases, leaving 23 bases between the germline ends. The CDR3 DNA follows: TGTGCCTGGTCCCGCCGACTAGAGATCGACAGTGAGCAGTTCTTC. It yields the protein CAWSRRLEIDSEQFF.

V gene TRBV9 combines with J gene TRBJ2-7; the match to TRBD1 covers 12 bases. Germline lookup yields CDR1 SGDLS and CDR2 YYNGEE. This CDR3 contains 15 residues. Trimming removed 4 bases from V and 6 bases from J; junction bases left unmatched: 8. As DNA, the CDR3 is TGTGCCAGCAGCCTAGGCCGGGACAGGGGGCGCGAGCAGTACTTC. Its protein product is CASSLGRDRGREQYF.

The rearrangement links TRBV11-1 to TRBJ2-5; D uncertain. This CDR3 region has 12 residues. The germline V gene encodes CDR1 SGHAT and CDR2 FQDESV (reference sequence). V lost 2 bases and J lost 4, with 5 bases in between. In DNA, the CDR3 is TGTGCCAGCAGCTTAAAGCGAGAGACCCAGTACTTC. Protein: CASSLKRETQYF. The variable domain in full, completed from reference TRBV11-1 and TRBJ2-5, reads EAEVAQSPRYKITEKSQAVAFWCDPISGHATLYWYRQILGQGPELLVQFQDESVVDDSQLPKDRFSAERLKGVDSTLKIQPAELGDSAMYLCASSLKRETQYFGPGTRLLVL.

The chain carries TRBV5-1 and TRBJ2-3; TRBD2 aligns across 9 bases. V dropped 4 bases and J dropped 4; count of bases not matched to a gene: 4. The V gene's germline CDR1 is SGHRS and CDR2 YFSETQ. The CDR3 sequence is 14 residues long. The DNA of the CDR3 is TGCGCCAGCAGCCCGGGACTAGCCGCAGATACGCAGTATTTT. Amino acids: CASSPGLAADTQYF.

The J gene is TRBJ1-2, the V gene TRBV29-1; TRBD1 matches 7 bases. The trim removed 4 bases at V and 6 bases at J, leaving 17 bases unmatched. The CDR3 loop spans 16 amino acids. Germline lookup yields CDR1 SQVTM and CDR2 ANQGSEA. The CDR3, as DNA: TGCAGCGTTGGTGGAAGGACAGGAGCCTATTGGGATGGCTACACCTTC. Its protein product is CSVGGRTGAYWDGYTF. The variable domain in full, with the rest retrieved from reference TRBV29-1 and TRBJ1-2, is SAVISQKPSRDICQRGTSLTIQCQVDSQVTMMFWYRQQPGQSLTLIATANQGSEATYESGFVIDKFPISRPNLTFSTLTVSNMSPEDSSIYLCSVGGRTGAYWDGYTFGSGTRLTVV.

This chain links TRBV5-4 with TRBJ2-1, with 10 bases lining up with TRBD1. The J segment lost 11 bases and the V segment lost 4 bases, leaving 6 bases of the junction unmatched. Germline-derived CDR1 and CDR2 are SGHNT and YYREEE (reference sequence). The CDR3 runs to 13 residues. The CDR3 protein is CASSPGTGEQQFF. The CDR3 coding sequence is TGTGCCAGCAGCCCCGGGACAGGGGAACAGCAGTTCTTC.

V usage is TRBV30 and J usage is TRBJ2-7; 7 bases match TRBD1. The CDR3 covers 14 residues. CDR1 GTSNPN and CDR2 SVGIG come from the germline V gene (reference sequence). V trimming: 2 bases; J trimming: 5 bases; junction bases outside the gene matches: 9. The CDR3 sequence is CAWSYGMTGNEQYF. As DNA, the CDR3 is TGTGCCTGGAGTTACGGGATGACAGGGAACGAGCAGTACTTC.

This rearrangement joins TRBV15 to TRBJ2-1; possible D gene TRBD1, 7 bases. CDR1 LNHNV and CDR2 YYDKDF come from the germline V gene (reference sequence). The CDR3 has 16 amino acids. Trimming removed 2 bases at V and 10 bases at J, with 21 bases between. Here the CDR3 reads CATSRKGAGGIGEQFF. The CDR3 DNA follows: TGTGCCACCAGCAGAAAAGGGGCAGGGGGGATCGGGGAGCAGTTCTTC.

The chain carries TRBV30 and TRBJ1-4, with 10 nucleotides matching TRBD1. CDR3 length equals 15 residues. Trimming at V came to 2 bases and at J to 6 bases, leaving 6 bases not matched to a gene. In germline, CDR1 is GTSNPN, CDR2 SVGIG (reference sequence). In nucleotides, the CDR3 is TGTGCCTGGAGTCCGGGACAGGGGACCTATGAAAAACTGTTTTTT. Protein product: CAWSPGQGTYEKLFF.

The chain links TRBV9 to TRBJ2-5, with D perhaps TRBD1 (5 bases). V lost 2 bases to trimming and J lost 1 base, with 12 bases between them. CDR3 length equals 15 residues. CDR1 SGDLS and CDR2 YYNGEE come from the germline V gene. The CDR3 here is CASSVTGQGQETQYF. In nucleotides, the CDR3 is TGTGCCAGCAGCGTCACCGGGCAGGGCCAAGAGACCCAGTACTTC.

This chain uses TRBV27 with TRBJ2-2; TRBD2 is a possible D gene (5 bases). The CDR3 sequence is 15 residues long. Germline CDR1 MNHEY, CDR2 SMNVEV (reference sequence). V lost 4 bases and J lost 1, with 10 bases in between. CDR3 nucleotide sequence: TGTGCCAGCAGTTCGTCAGGACTGAACACCGGGGAGCTGTTTTTT. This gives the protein CASSSSGLNTGELFF.

CDR3 nucleotides: TGTGCCAGTAGTCGACAGGGAATGAACACTGAAGCTTTCTTT. This gives the protein CASSRQGMNTEAFF. The chain carries TRBV19 and TRBJ1-1; 7 bases line up with TRBD1. The germline gives CDR1 LNHDA, CDR2 SQIVND (reference sequence). CDR3 length: 14 residues. J was trimmed by 0 bases and V by 5 bases; bases with no gene match: 3.

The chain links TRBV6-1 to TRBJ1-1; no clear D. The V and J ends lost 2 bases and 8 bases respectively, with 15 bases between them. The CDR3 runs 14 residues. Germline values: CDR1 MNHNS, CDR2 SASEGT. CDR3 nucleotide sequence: TGTGCCAGCAGTGAATCCCGGTCCCAACAGGAAGCTTTCTTT. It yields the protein CASSESRSQQEAFF.

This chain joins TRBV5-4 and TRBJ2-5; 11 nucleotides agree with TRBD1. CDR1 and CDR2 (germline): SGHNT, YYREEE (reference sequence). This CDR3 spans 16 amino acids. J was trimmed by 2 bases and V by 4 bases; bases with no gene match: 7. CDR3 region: CASSGTGGKGQETQYF. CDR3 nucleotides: TGTGCCAGCAGCGGGACAGGGGGTAAGGGTCAAGAGACCCAGTACTTC. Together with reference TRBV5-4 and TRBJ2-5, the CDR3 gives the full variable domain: ETGVTQSPTHLIKTRGQQVTLRCSSQSGHNTVSWYQQALGQGPQFIFQYYREEENGRGNFPPRFSGLQFPNYSSELNVNALELDDSALYLCASSGTGGKGQETQYFGPGTRLLVL.

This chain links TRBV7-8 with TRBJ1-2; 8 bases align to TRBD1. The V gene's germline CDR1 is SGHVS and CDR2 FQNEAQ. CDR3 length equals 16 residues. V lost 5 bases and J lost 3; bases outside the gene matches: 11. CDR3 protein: CASSRRFLTGDYGYTF. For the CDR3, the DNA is TGTGCCAGCAGCCGAAGATTCTTGACAGGGGACTATGGCTACACCTTC.

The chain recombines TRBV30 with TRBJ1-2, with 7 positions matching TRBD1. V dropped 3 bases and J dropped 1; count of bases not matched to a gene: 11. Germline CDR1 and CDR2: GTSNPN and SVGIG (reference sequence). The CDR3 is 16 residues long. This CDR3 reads CAWSAPWDSDNYGYTF. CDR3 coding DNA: TGTGCCTGGAGCGCACCCTGGGACAGCGATAACTATGGCTACACCTTC.

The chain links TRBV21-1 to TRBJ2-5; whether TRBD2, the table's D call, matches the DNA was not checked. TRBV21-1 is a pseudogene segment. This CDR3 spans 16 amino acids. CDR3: CASNLPSGGAGETQYF. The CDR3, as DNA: TGTGCCAGCAACCTACCAAGCGGGGGGGCCGGAGAGACCCAGTACTTC.

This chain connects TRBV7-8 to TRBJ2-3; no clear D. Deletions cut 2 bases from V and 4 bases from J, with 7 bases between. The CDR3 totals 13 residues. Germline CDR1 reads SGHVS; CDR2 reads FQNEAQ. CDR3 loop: CASSLIRADTQYF. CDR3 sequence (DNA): TGTGCCAGCAGCTTAATCCGGGCAGATACGCAGTATTTT.

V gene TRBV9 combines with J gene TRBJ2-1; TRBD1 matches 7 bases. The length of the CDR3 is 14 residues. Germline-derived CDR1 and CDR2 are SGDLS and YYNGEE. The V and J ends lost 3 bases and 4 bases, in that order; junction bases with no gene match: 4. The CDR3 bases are TGTGCCAGCAGCGCCCACAGGGGTTACAATGAGCAGTTCTTC. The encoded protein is CASSAHRGYNEQFF.

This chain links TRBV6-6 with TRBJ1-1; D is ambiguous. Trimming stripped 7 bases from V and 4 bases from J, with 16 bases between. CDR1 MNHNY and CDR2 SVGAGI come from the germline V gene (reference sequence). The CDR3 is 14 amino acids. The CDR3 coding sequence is TGTGCCAGCACAGCGGAATTCCTCGGCACTGAAGCTTTCTTT. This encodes CASTAEFLGTEAFF.

CDR3 residues: CASSPWTGGLEAFF. Written as DNA, the CDR3 is TGCGCCAGCAGCCCCTGGACAGGGGGACTGGAAGCTTTCTTT. The rearrangement links TRBV4-3 to TRBJ1-1, with TRBD1 identical over 10 bases. V lost 4 bases and J lost 8; bases outside the gene matches: 7. CDR1 and CDR2 (germline): LGHNA, YSLEER. The CDR3 is 14 residues long.

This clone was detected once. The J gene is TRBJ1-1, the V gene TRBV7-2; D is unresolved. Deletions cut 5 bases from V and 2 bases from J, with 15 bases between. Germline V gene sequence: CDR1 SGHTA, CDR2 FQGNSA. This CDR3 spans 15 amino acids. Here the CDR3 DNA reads TGTGCCAGCAGCCCGGCGGGCGGGGAAAACACTGAAGCTTTCTTT. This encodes CASSPAGGENTEAFF.

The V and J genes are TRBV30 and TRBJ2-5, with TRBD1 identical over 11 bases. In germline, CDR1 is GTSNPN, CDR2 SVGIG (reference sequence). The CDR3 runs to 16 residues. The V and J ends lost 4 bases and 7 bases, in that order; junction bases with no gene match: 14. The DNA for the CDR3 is TGTGCCTGGAACCCCACCGGGACAGGGGGGCGCGGGACCCAGTACTTC. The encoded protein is CAWNPTGTGGRGTQYF.